This T cell receptor (beta chain) stems from a study of T cell repertoires in cytomegalovirus infection. About the study: Recently identified HLA-C-restricted CMV epitopes and well-studied HLA-B-restricted CMV epitopes were used by the study. Public TCR beta signatures indicated both CMV infection and matching HLA type.

Overall study findings and caveats: Adding up the frequency of public TCR beta families identified people who carried CMV plus the relevant HLA. What dominated the ex vivo response were HLA-C-restricted CMV-specific TCR beta clonotypes.

The CDR3 is made up of 15 amino acids. From germline, CDR1 is SGHTA and CDR2 FQGNSA. After removal of 4 bases from V and 4 bases from J, the junction contained 7 bases not matched to a gene. A single record per CDR3 protein comes from TCRdb applying MiXCR to the reads. The sample carries 450,000 to 550,000 distinct CDR3 sequences, approximately 42% recorded once. This clonotype was picked up many times. Its antigen is currently unknown. J is TRBJ2-3 and V is TRBV7-2, with 8 bases fitting TRBD2. The receptor was derived from a human donor in good health (CMV status not recorded). Some clones in this sample may be carry-over from other donors' samples. The starting material was cultured PBMCs, obtained from culture after CMV antigen stimulation. The CDR3: CASSSMGLDSDTQYF. The CDR3 nucleotides are TGTGCCAGCAGCTCTATGGGACTAGATTCAGATACGCAGTATTTT.